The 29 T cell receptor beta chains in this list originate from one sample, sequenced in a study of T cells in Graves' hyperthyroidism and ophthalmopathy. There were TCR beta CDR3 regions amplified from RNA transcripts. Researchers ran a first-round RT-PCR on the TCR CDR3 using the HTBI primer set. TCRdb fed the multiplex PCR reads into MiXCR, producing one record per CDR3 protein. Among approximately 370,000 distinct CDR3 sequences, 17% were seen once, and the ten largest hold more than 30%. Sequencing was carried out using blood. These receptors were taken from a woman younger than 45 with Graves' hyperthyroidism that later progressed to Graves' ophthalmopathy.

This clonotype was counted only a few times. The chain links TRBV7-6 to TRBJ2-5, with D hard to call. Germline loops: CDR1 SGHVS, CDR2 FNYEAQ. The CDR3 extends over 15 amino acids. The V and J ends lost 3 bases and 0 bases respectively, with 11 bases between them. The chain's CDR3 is CASSLVVENQETQYF. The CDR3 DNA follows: TGTGCCAGCAGCTTGGTTGTTGAAAACCAAGAGACCCAGTACTTC.

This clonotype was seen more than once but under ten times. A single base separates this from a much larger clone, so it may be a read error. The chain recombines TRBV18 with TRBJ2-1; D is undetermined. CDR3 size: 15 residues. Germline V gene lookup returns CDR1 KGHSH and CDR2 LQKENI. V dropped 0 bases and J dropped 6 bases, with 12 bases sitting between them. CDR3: CASSPPRSLPNEQFF. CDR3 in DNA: TGTGCCAGCTCACCACCCAGGTCCCTGCCCAATGAGCAGTTCTTC.

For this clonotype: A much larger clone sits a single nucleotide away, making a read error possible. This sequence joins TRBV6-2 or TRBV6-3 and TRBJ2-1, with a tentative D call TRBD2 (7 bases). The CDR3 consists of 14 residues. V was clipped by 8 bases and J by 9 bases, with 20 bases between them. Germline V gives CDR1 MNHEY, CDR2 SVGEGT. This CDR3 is CASRGGGWRGEQFF. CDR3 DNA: TGTGCCAGCCGCGGCGGGGGCTGGAGAGGTGAGCAGTTCTTC.

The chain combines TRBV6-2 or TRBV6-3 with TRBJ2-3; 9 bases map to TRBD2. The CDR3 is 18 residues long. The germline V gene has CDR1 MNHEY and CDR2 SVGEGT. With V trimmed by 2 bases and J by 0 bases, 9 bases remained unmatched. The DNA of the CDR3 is TGTGCCAGCAGTTACGGCCATGATAGCGGGAGTAGCACAGATACGCAGTATTTT. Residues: CASSYGHDSGSSTDTQYF.

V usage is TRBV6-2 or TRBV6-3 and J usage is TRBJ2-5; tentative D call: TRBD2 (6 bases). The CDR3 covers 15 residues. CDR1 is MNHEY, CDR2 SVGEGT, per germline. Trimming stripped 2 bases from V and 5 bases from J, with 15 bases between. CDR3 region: CASSYALSGGETQYF. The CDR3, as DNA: TGTGCCAGCAGTTACGCCCTAAGCGGAGGGGAGACCCAGTACTTC.

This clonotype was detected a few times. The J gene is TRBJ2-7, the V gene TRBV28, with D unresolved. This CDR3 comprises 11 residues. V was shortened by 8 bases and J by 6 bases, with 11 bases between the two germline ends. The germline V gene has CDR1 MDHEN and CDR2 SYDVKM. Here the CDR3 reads CASATFREQYF. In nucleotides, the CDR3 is TGTGCCAGCGCGACGTTCCGCGAGCAGTACTTC. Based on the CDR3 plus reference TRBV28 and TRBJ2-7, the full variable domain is DVKVTQSSRYLVKRTGEKVFLECVQDMDHENMFWYRQDPGLGLRLIYFSYDVKMKEKGDIPEGYSVSREKKERFSLILESASTNQTSMYLCASATFREQYFGPGTRLTVT.

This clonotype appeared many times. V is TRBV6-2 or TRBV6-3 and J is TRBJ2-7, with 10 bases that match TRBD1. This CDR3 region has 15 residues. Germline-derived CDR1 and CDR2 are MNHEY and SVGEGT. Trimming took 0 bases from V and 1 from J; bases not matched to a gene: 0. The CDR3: CASSYSGQGSYEQYF. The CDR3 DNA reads TGTGCCAGCAGTTACTCGGGACAGGGGTCCTACGAGCAGTACTTC.

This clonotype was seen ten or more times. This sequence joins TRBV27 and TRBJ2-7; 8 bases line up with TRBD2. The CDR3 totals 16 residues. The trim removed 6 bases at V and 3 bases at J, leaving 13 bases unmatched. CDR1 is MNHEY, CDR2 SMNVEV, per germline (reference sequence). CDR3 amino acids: CASSLLTGGAIYEQYF. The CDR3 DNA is TGTGCCAGCAGCCTGCTCACGGGGGGGGCAATCTACGAGCAGTACTTC.

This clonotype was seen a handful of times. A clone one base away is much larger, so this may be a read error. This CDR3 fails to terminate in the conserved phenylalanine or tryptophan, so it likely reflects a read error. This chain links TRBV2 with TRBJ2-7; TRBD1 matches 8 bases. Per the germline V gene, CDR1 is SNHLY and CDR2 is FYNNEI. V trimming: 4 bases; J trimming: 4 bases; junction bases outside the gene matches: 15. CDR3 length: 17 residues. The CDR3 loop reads CASSVGTGTIPTYEQYL. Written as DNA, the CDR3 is TGTGCCAGCAGTGTGGGGACAGGAACAATACCGACTTACGAGCAGTACCTC.

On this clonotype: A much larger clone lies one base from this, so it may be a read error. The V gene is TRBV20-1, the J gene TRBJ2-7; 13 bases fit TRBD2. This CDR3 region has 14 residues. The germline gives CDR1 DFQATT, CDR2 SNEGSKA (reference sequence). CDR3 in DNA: TGCAGTGCTTGGACTAGCGGGAGCTCCTACAAGCAGTACTTC. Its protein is CSAWTSGSSYKQYF.

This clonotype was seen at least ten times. CDR3 protein: CASRPREAVLYEQYF. The CDR3 DNA is TGTGCCAGCAGGCCCCGGGAGGCTGTCTTGTACGAGCAGTACTTC. The V gene is TRBV28, the J gene TRBJ2-7; TRBD2 matches at 7 bases. Losses at the gene ends were 6 bases for V and 4 bases for J; bases not matched to a gene: 12. CDR1 is MDHEN and CDR2 is SYDVKM in the germline V gene. The CDR3 is 15 amino acids.

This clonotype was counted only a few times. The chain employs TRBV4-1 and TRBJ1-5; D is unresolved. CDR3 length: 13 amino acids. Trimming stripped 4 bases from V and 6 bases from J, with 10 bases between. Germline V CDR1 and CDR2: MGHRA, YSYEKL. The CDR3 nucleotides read TGCGCCAGCAGCCCCCCTCAAGGTCAGCCCCAGCATTTT. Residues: CASSPPQGQPQHF.

DNA of the CDR3: TGTGCCAGCAGCTTCGGGACGGGCTTCAGGGAGCAGTTCTTC. Protein: CASSFGTGFREQFF. V gene TRBV6-1 combines with J gene TRBJ2-1; possibly TRBD1 or TRBD2 for D (5 bases each). V lost 6 bases and J lost 10, with 19 bases in between. This CDR3 is 14 amino acids long. Germline assignment: CDR1 MNHNS and CDR2 SASEGT.

In DNA, the CDR3 is TGCGCCAGCGGCCGAATCGCAGTGAGCTCTGGAAACACCATATATTTT. Amino acids: CASGRIAVSSGNTIYF. The chain employs TRBV4-1 and TRBJ1-3; D not certain. The CDR3 runs to 16 residues. V shed 8 bases and J shed 0 bases, with 17 bases lying between them. The germline V gene has CDR1 MGHRA and CDR2 YSYEKL.

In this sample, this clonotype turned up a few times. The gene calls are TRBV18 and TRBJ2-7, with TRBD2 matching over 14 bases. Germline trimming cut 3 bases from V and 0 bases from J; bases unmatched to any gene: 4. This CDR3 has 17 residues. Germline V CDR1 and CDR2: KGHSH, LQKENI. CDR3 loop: CASSPGTSGRSSYEQYF. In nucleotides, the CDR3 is TGTGCCAGCTCACCCGGGACTAGCGGGAGATCCTCCTACGAGCAGTACTTC.

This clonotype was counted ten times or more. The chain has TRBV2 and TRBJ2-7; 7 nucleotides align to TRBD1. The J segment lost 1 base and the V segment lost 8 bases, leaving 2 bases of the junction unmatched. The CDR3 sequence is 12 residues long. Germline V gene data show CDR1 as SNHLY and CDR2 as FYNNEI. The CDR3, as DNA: TGTGCCAGCGACAGGGATTCCTACGAGCAGTACTTC. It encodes CASDRDSYEQYF.

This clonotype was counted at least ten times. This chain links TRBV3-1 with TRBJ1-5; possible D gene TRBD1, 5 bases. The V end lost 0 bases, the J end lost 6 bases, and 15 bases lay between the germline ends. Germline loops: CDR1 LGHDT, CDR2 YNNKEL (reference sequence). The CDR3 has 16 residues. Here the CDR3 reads CASSQDVGQGGQPQHF. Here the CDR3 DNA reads TGTGCCAGCAGCCAAGACGTCGGGCAGGGCGGTCAGCCCCAGCATTTT. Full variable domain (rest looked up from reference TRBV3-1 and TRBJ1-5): DTAVSQTPKYLVTQMGNDKSIKCEQNLGHDTMYWYKQDSKKFLKIMFSYNNKELIINETVPNRFSPKSPDKAHLNLHINSLELGDSAVYFCASSQDVGQGGQPQHFGDGTRLSIL.

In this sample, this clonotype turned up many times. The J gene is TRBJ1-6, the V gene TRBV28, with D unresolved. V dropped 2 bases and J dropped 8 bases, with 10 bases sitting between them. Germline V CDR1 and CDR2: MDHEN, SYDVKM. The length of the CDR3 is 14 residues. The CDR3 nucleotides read TGTGCCAGCAGTTTACCTCAAATATATTCACCCCTCCACTTT. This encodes CASSLPQIYSPLHF.

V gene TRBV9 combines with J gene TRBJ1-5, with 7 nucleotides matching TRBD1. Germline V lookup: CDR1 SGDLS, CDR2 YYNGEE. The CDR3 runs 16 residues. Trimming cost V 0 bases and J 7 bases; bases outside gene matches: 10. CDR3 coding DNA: TGTGCCAGCAGCGTAGGCACCGGGGGCAGGGGGCAGCCCCAGCATTTT. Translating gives CASSVGTGGRGQPQHF. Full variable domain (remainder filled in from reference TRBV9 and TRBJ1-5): DSGVTQTPKHLITATGQRVTLRCSPRSGDLSVYWYQQSLDQGLQFLIQYYNGEERAKGNILERFSAQQFPDLHSELNLSSLELGDSALYFCASSVGTGGRGQPQHFGDGTRLSIL.

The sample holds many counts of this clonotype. In DNA form, the CDR3 reads TGTGCCAGCAGTTACGGACAATCCCCTGGAAACACCATATATTTT. Amino acid sequence: CASSYGQSPGNTIYF. The chain is built from TRBV5-6 and TRBJ1-3, with TRBD1 as a possible D gene (5 bases). In germline, CDR1 is SGHDT, CDR2 YYEEEE. The CDR3 contains 15 residues. V was cut by 5 bases and J by 2 bases, with 14 bases left in between.

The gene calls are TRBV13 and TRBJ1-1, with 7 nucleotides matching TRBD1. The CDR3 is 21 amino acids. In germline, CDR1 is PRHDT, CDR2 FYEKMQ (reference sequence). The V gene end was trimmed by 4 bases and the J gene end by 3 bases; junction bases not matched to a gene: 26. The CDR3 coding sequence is TGTGCCAGCAGCTCCCCCGCCGGCACAGGGGAAAAGGAGAGTAAGGACACTGAAGCTTTCTTT. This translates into CASSSPAGTGEKESKDTEAFF.

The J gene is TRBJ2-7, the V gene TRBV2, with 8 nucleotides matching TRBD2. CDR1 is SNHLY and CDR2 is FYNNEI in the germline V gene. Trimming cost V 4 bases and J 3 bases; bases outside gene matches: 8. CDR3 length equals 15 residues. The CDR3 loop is CASSAPGGSLYEQYF. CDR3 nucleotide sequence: TGTGCCAGCAGTGCTCCGGGGGGGAGCCTCTACGAGCAGTACTTC.

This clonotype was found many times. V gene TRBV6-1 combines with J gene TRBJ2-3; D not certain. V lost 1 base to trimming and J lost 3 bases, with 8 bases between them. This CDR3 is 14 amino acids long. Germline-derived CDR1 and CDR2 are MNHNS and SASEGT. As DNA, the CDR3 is TGTGCCAGCAGTGAAGGTCTTGGTACAGATACGCAGTATTTT. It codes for CASSEGLGTDTQYF.

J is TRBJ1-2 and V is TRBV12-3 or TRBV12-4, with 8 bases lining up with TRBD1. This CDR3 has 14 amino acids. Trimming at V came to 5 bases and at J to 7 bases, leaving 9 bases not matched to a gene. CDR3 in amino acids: CASSLRTGRAGYTF. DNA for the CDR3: TGTGCCAGCAGTCTCCGGACAGGGAGAGCTGGCTACACCTTC.

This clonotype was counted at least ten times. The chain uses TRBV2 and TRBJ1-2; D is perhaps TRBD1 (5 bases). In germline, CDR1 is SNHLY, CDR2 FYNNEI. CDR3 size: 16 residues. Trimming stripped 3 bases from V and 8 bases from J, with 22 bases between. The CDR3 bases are TGTGCCAGCAGTGAGGAAAGGGGCGAGGCGACGGAGGGCTACACCTTC. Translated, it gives CASSEERGEATEGYTF.

CDR3 residues: CASSKQGVTNSPLHF. CDR3 DNA: TGTGCCAGCAGTAAACAGGGGGTTACTAATTCACCCCTCCACTTT. The chain recombines TRBV2 with TRBJ1-6; 8 nucleotides align to TRBD1. V lost 5 bases to trimming and J lost 6 bases; unmatched junction nucleotides: 6. The germline V gene encodes CDR1 SNHLY and CDR2 FYNNEI. The CDR3 spans 15 residues.

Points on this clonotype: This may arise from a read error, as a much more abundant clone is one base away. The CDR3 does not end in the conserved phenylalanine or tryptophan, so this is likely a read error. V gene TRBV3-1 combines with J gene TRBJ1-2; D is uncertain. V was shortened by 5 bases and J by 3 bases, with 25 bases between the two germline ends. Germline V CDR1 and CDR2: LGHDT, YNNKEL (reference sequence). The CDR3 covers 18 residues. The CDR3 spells CASSTPDVSLGRYYGYTL. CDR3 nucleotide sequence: TGTGCCAGCAGCACACCTGATGTATCTTTGGGGAGATACTATGGCTACACCCTC.

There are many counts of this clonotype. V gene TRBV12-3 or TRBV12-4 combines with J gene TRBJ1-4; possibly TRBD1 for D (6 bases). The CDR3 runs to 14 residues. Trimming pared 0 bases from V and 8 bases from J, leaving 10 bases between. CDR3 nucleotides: TGTGCCAGCAGTTTAGCACAGGGAGGGGAAAAACTGTTTTTT. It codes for CASSLAQGGEKLFF.

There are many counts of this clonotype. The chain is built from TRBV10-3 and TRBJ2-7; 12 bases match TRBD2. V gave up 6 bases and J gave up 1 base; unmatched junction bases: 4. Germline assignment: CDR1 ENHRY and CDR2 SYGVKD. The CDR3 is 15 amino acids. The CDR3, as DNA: TGTGCCATCAGCTGGGGACTAGCGGGTTCCTACGAGCAGTACTTC. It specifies CAISWGLAGSYEQYF.